One and the same sample provided the 22 T cell receptor beta chains below, sequenced in a study of blood T cell repertoires in COVID-19. Assay: immunoSEQ multiplex PCR; the TCRdb copy retains only in-frame clones and omits some. Seen here are about 12,000 clones, about 80% observed once, and the top ten hold 21%. The sequenced sample consisted of peripheral blood. These receptors originate from a human donor in a cohort sampled during active COVID-19.

The V call is TRBV7-3, the J call TRBJ2-3, with a possible D match to TRBD1 (5 bases). Between the trimmed V and J ends, which lost 4 bases and 4 bases, there was a span of 24 bases. The length of the CDR3 is 18 residues. The germline CDR1 and CDR2 sequences are SGHTA and FQGTGA. The chain's CDR3 is CASSSRNPEQGTADTQYF. CDR3 DNA sequence: TGTGCCAGCAGCTCAAGAAACCCAGAGCAGGGTACAGCAGATACGCAGTATTTT. The full variable domain, with the rest looked up from reference TRBV7-3 and TRBJ2-3, is GAGVSQTPSNKVTEKGKYVELRCDPISGHTALYWYRQSLGQGPEFLIYFQGTGAADDSGLPNDRFFAVRPEGSVSTLKIQRTERGDSAVYLCASSSRNPEQGTADTQYFGPGTRLTVL.

The chain links TRBV7-2 to TRBJ1-1, with D unclear. The V and J ends lost 1 base and 6 bases respectively, with 9 bases between them. The germline CDR1 and CDR2 sequences are SGHTA and FQGNSA. The CDR3 length is 13 residues. The CDR3 reads CASSLESSAEAFF. The CDR3, as DNA: TGTGCCAGCAGCTTAGAAAGCTCGGCTGAAGCTTTCTTT.

This chain connects TRBV5-4 to TRBJ2-2, with 14 bases fitting TRBD2. This CDR3 comprises 17 residues. V shed 1 base and J 6 bases; nucleotides not matched to a gene: 5. Germline values: CDR1 SGHNT, CDR2 YYREEE (reference sequence). CDR3 nucleotides: TGTGCCAGCAGCTTGTCCCTGACTAGCGGGGGGGCCGGGGAGCTGTTTTTT. This codes for CASSLSLTSGGAGELFF.

V gene TRBV6-2 or TRBV6-3 combines with J gene TRBJ2-7, with 8 bases lining up with TRBD1. This CDR3 comprises 12 residues. From germline, CDR1 is MNHEY and CDR2 SVGEGT. The V segment lost 5 bases and the J segment 7 bases; nucleotides outside the gene matches: 4. CDR3 region: CASSQGAIEQYF. CDR3 nucleotide sequence: TGTGCCAGCAGTCAGGGGGCGATAGAGCAGTACTTC.

The chain couples TRBV5-5 to TRBJ2-7; the D gene is possibly TRBD1 (5 bases). The CDR3 is 16 amino acids. Germline-derived CDR1 and CDR2 are SGHKS and YYEKEE (reference sequence). V lost 2 bases and J 1 base, leaving 16 bases between the germline ends. This CDR3 is CASSLGIDRTSYEQYF. DNA of the CDR3: TGTGCCAGCAGCTTAGGAATTGACAGAACATCCTACGAGCAGTACTTC.

This clone was seen once. The chain recombines TRBV7-8 with TRBJ2-2; tentative D call: TRBD2 (5 bases). Trimming cost V 1 base and J 3 bases, with 9 bases left between them. Germline lookup yields CDR1 SGHVS and CDR2 FQNEAQ. The CDR3 sequence is 15 residues long. The CDR3 nucleotides read TGTGCCAGCAGCTTAGGCTCGGACTACACCGGGGAGCTGTTTTTT. Its translation is CASSLGSDYTGELFF. Full variable domain (outside the CDR3, taken from reference TRBV7-8 and TRBJ2-2): GAGVSQSPRYKVAKRGQDVALRCDPISGHVSLFWYQQALGQGPEFLTYFQNEAQLDKSGLPSDRFFAERPEGSVSTLKIQRTQQEDSAVYLCASSLGSDYTGELFFGEGSRLTVL.

The rearrangement joins TRBV20-1 to TRBJ1-1, with a weak D call TRBD1 (5 bases). This CDR3 is 14 amino acids long. Trimming removed 3 bases at V and 4 bases at J, with 15 bases between. Germline lookup yields CDR1 DFQATT and CDR2 SNEGSKA (reference sequence). The CDR3 loop reads CSASGHPGSTEAFF. CDR3 coding DNA: TGCAGTGCTAGTGGACACCCGGGATCCACTGAAGCTTTCTTT.

The chain recombines TRBV7-2 with TRBJ1-1; 7 bases are a match to TRBD1. V was pared by 4 bases and J by 6 bases, with 5 bases of the junction left unmatched. This CDR3 is 13 amino acids long. Per the germline V gene, CDR1 is SGHTA and CDR2 is FQGNSA. Written as DNA, the CDR3 is TGTGCCAGCAGCTACCAGGGGGGCGCTGAAGCTTTCTTT. Protein product: CASSYQGGAEAFF.

J is TRBJ1-2 and V is TRBV4-1, with 7 bases matching TRBD1. The CDR3 sequence is 14 residues long. Germline-derived CDR1 and CDR2 are MGHRA and YSYEKL. The V gene end was trimmed by 3 bases and the J gene end by 7 bases; junction bases not matched to a gene: 8. For the CDR3, the DNA is TGCGCCAGCAGCCACCAGGCCAAGGGGGCTGGCTACACCTTC. Encoded protein: CASSHQAKGAGYTF.

The genes are TRBV7-9 and TRBJ2-1; 15 bases align to TRBD2. Germline lookup yields CDR1 SEHNR and CDR2 FQNEAQ (reference sequence). The length of the CDR3 is 17 residues. V dropped 1 base and J dropped 7; count of bases not matched to a gene: 5. CDR3 loop: CASSLGRTSGGANEQFF. DNA for the CDR3: TGTGCCAGCAGCTTAGGTCGGACTAGCGGGGGGGCGAATGAGCAGTTCTTC. Full variable domain (outside the CDR3, taken from reference TRBV7-9 and TRBJ2-1): DTGVSQNPRHKITKRGQNVTFRCDPISEHNRLYWYRQTLGQGPEFLTYFQNEAQLEKSRLLSDRFSAERPKGSFSTLEIQRTEQGDSAMYLCASSLGRTSGGANEQFFGPGTRLTVL.

The chain links TRBV6-5 to TRBJ1-1; no clear D. Germline values: CDR1 MNHEY, CDR2 SVGAGI. V dropped 7 bases and J dropped 0 bases, with 12 bases sitting between them. The CDR3 spans 14 residues. The CDR3 region has the DNA TGTGCCAGCATAGAACCTATTATGAACACTGAAGCTTTCTTT. Protein sequence: CASIEPIMNTEAFF.

The chain joins TRBV4-1 to TRBJ1-2; 8 positions agree with TRBD1. The CDR3 runs to 15 residues. Germline loops: CDR1 MGHRA, CDR2 YSYEKL. V lost 0 bases, J lost 8 bases, and 8 bases stayed unmatched. CDR3 residues: CASSQEATGEGGYTF. The CDR3 coding sequence is TGCGCCAGCAGCCAAGAAGCGACAGGGGAGGGGGGCTACACCTTC.

This sequence joins TRBV5-1 and TRBJ2-7; no clear D gene. Germline V gene data show CDR1 as SGHRS and CDR2 as YFSETQ. The CDR3 spans 14 residues. V gave up 1 base and J gave up 5 bases, with 13 bases separating them. DNA for the CDR3: TGCGCCAGCAGCTTGTACGCGCCTTCGGACGAGCAGTACTTC. Translating gives CASSLYAPSDEQYF.

In this sample, this clone turned up a few times. The chain couples TRBV27 to TRBJ1-3; TRBD1 matches at 7 bases. This CDR3 comprises 17 residues. Trimming at V came to 7 bases and at J to 1 base, leaving 13 bases not matched to a gene. Germline V gene sequence: CDR1 MNHEY, CDR2 SMNVEV (reference sequence). The CDR3 DNA is TGTGCCAGCACCAACCCTCGACAGGGATCTTCTGGAAACACCATATATTTT. Encoded protein: CASTNPRQGSSGNTIYF.

The V gene is TRBV29-1, the J gene TRBJ2-2, with 11 bases aligning to TRBD1. The CDR3 spans 14 residues. From germline, CDR1 is SQVTM and CDR2 ANQGSEA. J was trimmed by 7 bases and V by 5 bases; bases with no gene match: 6. DNA of the CDR3: TGCAGCGTTATGGGACAGGGGGTCGGCGGGGAGCTGTTTTTT. As protein: CSVMGQGVGGELFF.

Only one count was recorded for this clone. One end of the junction fails to match germline, which may point to a read error. The J gene is TRBJ2-5, the V gene TRBV7-7; tentatively, D is TRBD2 (6 bases). The germline V gene has CDR1 SSHAT and CDR2 FNYEAQ (reference sequence). CDR3 length: 15 residues. The CDR3 DNA follows: TGTGCTAGCAGCTTAGATATTGGGGCGGGGGAGACCCAGTACTTC. Its translation: CASSLDIGAGETQYF. Using reference TRBV7-7 and TRBJ2-5 for the parts outside the CDR3, the full variable domain is GAGVSQSPRYKVTKRGQDVTLRCDPISSHATLYWYQQALGQGPEFLTYFNYEAQPDKSGLPSDRFSAERPEGSISTLTIQRTEQRDSAMYRCASSLDIGAGETQYFGPGTRLLVL.

This chain connects TRBV7-3 to TRBJ2-5, with D tentatively TRBD2 (5 bases). The V end lost 5 bases, the J end lost 1 base, and 14 bases lay between the germline ends. This CDR3 spans 15 amino acids. From germline, CDR1 is SGHTA and CDR2 FQGTGA. Here the CDR3 reads CASSPTGRVQETQYF. DNA of the CDR3: TGTGCCAGCAGCCCTACCGGGCGGGTCCAAGAGACCCAGTACTTC. The full variable domain, rest sourced from reference TRBV7-3 and TRBJ2-5, is GAGVSQTPSNKVTEKGKYVELRCDPISGHTALYWYRQSLGQGPEFLIYFQGTGAADDSGLPNDRFFAVRPEGSVSTLKIQRTERGDSAVYLCASSPTGRVQETQYFGPGTRLLVL.

V usage is TRBV19 and J usage is TRBJ1-2; a weak D match, TRBD1 (5 bases). V lost 5 bases to trimming and J lost 4 bases, with 17 bases between them. CDR1 is LNHDA, CDR2 SQIVND, per germline (reference sequence). The CDR3 totals 15 residues. This chain's CDR3 is CASSGAAGGFYGYTF. The CDR3 DNA follows: TGTGCCAGTAGTGGGGCGGCAGGTGGATTCTATGGCTACACCTTC. The whole variable domain, filled in from reference TRBV19 and TRBJ1-2, reads DGGITQSPKYLFRKEGQNVTLSCEQNLNHDAMYWYRQDPGQGLRLIYYSQIVNDFQKGDIAEGYSVSREKKESFPLTVTSAQKNPTAFYLCASSGAAGGFYGYTFGSGTRLTVV.

This chain joins TRBV6-5 and TRBJ2-5, with 12 bases matching TRBD1. Germline V lookup: CDR1 MNHEY, CDR2 SVGAGI. This CDR3 comprises 14 residues. The J segment lost 4 bases and the V segment lost 6 bases, leaving 3 bases of the junction unmatched. CDR3 residues: CASSRDRGLETQYF. In DNA form, the CDR3 reads TGTGCCAGCAGCCGGGACAGGGGGCTAGAGACCCAGTACTTC.

The rearrangement uses TRBV19 and TRBJ1-1; 8 bases line up with TRBD1. The CDR3 is 12 residues long. The junction had 11 bases not matched to a gene; V was cut back by 9 bases and J by 11 bases. In germline, CDR1 is LNHDA, CDR2 SQIVND (reference sequence). CDR3 in DNA: TGTGCCAGCGACAGGGGCGGGTGGTCCGCTTTCTTT. As protein: CASDRGGWSAFF. The full variable domain, completed using reference TRBV19 and TRBJ1-1, is DGGITQSPKYLFRKEGQNVTLSCEQNLNHDAMYWYRQDPGQGLRLIYYSQIVNDFQKGDIAEGYSVSREKKESFPLTVTSAQKNPTAFYLCASDRGGWSAFFGQGTRLTVV.

The chain uses TRBV18 and TRBJ2-1; 9 bases map to TRBD2. This CDR3 contains 15 residues. Per the germline V gene, CDR1 is KGHSH and CDR2 is LQKENI. Trimming took 3 bases from V and 5 from J; bases not matched to a gene: 5. The DNA for the CDR3 is TGTGCCAGCTCACCGGCGGGGGGGGATCACAATGAGCAGTTCTTC. As protein: CASSPAGGDHNEQFF.

This chain connects TRBV7-9 to TRBJ1-4; the match to TRBD1 covers 10 bases. The V segment lost 2 bases and the J segment 6 bases; nucleotides outside the gene matches: 3. CDR3 length equals 15 residues. Per the germline V gene, CDR1 is SEHNR and CDR2 is FQNEAQ (reference sequence). Here the CDR3 reads CASSLRQGAYEKLFF. The CDR3, as DNA: TGTGCCAGCAGCTTAAGACAGGGGGCTTATGAAAAACTGTTTTTT.